The source of this T cell receptor beta chain is a study of blood T cells in healthy people across ages. Looked up from germline, CDR1 is SQVTM and CDR2 is ANQGSEA. V lost 5 bases and J lost 0, with 4 bases in between. CDR3 length: 11 residues. A second about 7 to 12 cycle PCR used barcoded and J-beta primers. TCRdb called the 5' RACE reads again in MiXCR, with one record for every CDR3 protein. Of around 690,000 distinct CDR3 sequences detected, roughly three fifths appear once; the ten largest clones hold 35% to 40%. The chain uses TRBV29-1 and TRBJ1-2, with D hard to call. The TCR sequence derives from a man aged 55 to 70 in good health. Sequencing was performed on blood. CDR3 DNA: TGCAGCGTTCCGGCTAACTATGGCTACACCTTC. It specifies CSVPANYGYTF.